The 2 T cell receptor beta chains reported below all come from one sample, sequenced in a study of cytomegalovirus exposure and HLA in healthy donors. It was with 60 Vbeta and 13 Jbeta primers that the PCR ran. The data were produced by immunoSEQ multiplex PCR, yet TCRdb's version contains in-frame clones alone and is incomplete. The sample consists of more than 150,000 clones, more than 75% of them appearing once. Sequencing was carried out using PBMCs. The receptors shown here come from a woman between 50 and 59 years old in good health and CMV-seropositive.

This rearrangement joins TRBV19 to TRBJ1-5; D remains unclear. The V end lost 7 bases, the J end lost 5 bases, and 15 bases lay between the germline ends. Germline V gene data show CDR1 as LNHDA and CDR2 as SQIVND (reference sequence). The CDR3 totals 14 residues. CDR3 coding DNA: TGTGCCAGTACTCAAGCGGGAGGAGATCAGCCCCAGCATTTT. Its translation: CASTQAGGDQPQHF.

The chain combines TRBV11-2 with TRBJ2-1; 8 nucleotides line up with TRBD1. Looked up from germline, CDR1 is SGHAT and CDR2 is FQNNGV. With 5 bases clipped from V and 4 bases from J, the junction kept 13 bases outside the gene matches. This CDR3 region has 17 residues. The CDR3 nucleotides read TGTGCCAGCAGCCCTACAGGGGGAGGAGGTGGATACAATGAGCAGTTCTTC. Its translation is CASSPTGGGGGYNEQFF.